This T cell receptor (beta chain) was recorded in a study of cytomegalovirus exposure and HLA in healthy donors. Concerning this clone itself: Its specificity is unknown.

Germline CDR1 reads SGHTA; CDR2 reads FQGNSA. CDR3 length equals 14 residues. Between the trimmed V and J ends, which lost 2 bases and 3 bases, there was a span of 10 bases. Study-level results: Reports indicated that the classifier achieved high specificity and sensitivity in diagnosing cytomegalovirus status.

PCR primers comprised 60 Vbeta and 13 Jbeta primers. Data came from immunoSEQ multiplex PCR; TCRdb stores just in-frame clones and leaves some out. Of some 150,000 clones listed, 80% are singletons. This receptor was identified in a woman aged 25 to 39 in good health and CMV-seronegative. The genes are TRBV7-2 and TRBJ1-2; no reliable D call. The sequenced sample was PBMCs. The CDR3 spells CASSLSPEYYGYTF. In nucleotides, the CDR3 is TGTGCCAGCAGCTTATCCCCAGAATACTATGGCTACACCTTC.